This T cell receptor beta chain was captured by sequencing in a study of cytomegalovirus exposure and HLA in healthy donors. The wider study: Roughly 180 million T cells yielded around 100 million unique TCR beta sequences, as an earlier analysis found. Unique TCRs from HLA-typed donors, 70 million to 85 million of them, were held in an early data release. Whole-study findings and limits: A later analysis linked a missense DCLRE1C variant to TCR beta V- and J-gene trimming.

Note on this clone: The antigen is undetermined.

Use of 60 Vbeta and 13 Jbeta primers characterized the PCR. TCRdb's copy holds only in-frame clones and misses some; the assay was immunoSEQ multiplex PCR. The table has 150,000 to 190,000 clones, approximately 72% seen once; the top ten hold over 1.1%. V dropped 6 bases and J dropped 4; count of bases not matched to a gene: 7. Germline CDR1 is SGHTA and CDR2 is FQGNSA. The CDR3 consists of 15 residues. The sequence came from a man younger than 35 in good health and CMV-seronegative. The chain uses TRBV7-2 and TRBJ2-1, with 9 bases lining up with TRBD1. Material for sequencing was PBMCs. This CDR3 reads CASRPGTGLYNEQFF. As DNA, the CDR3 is TGTGCCAGCAGACCGGGGACAGGGTTATACAATGAGCAGTTCTTC.